This TCR beta chain emerged from a study of Ad26.COV2.S vaccination and SARS-CoV-2 variants. Study-wide findings and caveats: Relative to placebo recipients, vaccine recipients exhibited elevated spike-specific TCR breadth.

V lost 5 bases and J 0 bases, leaving 16 bases between the germline ends. Germline lookup yields CDR1 LGHNT and CDR2 FRNRAP. The length of the CDR3 is 16 residues. The table came from immunoSEQ multiplex PCR; TCRdb's copy has only in-frame clones and leaves some out. This sample carries about 350,000 clones, just over 90% of them seen once, and the ten largest clones take 3% to 5%. Points on this clone: Its matching antigen is unknown.

The TCR originated in a human donor who had recovered from COVID-19. Sequencing used peripheral blood, obtained after recovery from COVID-19. V gene TRBV12-5 combines with J gene TRBJ1-1; D remains unclear. In DNA form, the CDR3 reads TGTGCTAGTGGTCTTCAAGCCGGGGTTATGAACACTGAAGCTTTCTTT. This sequence encodes CASGLQAGVMNTEAFF.